This entry lists 20 T cell receptor beta chains sequenced from one sample in a study of CD8 T cells in Susac syndrome. The RNA input was about 0.5 to 1 ug, and it was reverse transcribed with random hexamers. TCRdb recomputed calls from the immunoSEQ multiplex PCR reads with MiXCR, one row per CDR3 protein. Of some 110,000 distinct CDR3 sequences listed, approximately 93% were seen once; the top ten hold approximately 0.097%. The sample comprised CD4+ T cells from PBMCs. These receptors came from a human donor with multiple sclerosis.

The genes are TRBV6-5 and TRBJ2-7; a weak D match, TRBD1 (5 bases). Trimming removed 1 base from V and 3 bases from J, with 19 bases in between. The CDR3 runs to 17 residues. Germline loops: CDR1 MNHEY, CDR2 SVGAGI. CDR3 protein: CASSYWGRSLTLYEQYF. DNA of the CDR3: TGTGCCAGCAGTTACTGGGGCAGGAGTTTGACCCTCTACGAGCAGTACTTC.

This sequence joins TRBV6-2 or TRBV6-3 and TRBJ2-2; D is possibly TRBD2 (5 bases). This CDR3 comprises 13 residues. CDR1 is MNHEY, CDR2 SVGEGT, per germline. Trimming shortened V by 7 bases and J by 1 base, and 7 bases separated the two germline ends. The CDR3 loop is CASKAENTGELFF. The CDR3 region has the DNA TGTGCCAGCAAAGCGGAGAACACCGGGGAGCTGTTTTTT.

The genes are TRBV2 and TRBJ2-1; 8 positions agree with TRBD2. The CDR3 length is 16 residues. Trimming removed 4 bases from V and 0 bases from J; junction bases left unmatched: 5. Germline CDR1 and CDR2: SNHLY and FYNNEI. CDR3 amino acids: CASSGEGTSSYNEQFF. The CDR3 DNA sequence: TGTGCCAGCAGTGGGGAAGGGACTAGCTCCTACAATGAGCAGTTCTTC. The complete variable domain, with remaining parts taken from reference TRBV2 and TRBJ2-1, reads EPEVTQTPSHQVTQMGQEVILRCVPISNHLYFYWYRQILGQKVEFLVSFYNNEISEKSEIFDDQFSVERPDGSNFTLKIRSTKLEDSAMYFCASSGEGTSSYNEQFFGPGTRLTVL.

The chain employs TRBV5-1 and TRBJ2-1; possibly TRBD1 for D (5 bases). The V end lost 9 bases, the J end lost 9 bases, and 19 bases lay between the germline ends. Germline lookup yields CDR1 SGHRS and CDR2 YFSETQ. This CDR3 has 13 residues. The CDR3 nucleotides are TGCGCCATCAAGCCCTCCGACAGTGCTGAGCAGTTCTTC. Its translation: CAIKPSDSAEQFF.

The chain employs TRBV5-1 and TRBJ2-5; D gene ambiguous. V was trimmed by 2 bases and J by 2 bases, leaving 10 bases between them. Germline V gene sequence: CDR1 SGHRS, CDR2 YFSETQ. The length of the CDR3 is 14 residues. The CDR3 is CASSFSARQETQYF. As DNA, the CDR3 is TGCGCCAGCAGCTTCTCCGCCAGACAAGAGACCCAGTACTTC. Full variable domain (remainder filled in from reference TRBV5-1 and TRBJ2-5): KAGVTQTPRYLIKTRGQQVTLSCSPISGHRSVSWYQQTPGQGLQFLFEYFSETQRNKGNFPGRFSGRQFSNSRSEMNVSTLELGDSALYLCASSFSARQETQYFGPGTRLLVL.

V gene TRBV20-1 combines with J gene TRBJ2-4; D remains ambiguous. Germline V CDR1 and CDR2: DFQATT, SNEGSKA (reference sequence). This CDR3 spans 13 amino acids. The V gene lost 2 bases and the J gene lost 0 bases, with 5 bases spanning the gap. The CDR3 nucleotides are TGCAGTGCTAGACAGCTAGCCAAAAACATTCAGTACTTC. It codes for CSARQLAKNIQYF.

The genes are TRBV6-2 or TRBV6-3 and TRBJ1-1; 7 bases are shared with TRBD1. V trimming: 6 bases; J trimming: 3 bases; junction bases outside the gene matches: 7. Germline CDR1 and CDR2: MNHEY and SVGEGT. This CDR3 region has 14 residues. In nucleotides, the CDR3 is TGTGCCAGCAGGCGACAGGGTTGGGACACTGAAGCTTTCTTT. This translates into CASRRQGWDTEAFF.

The J gene is TRBJ1-6, the V gene TRBV6-2 or TRBV6-3, with 8 bases fitting TRBD1. Germline-derived CDR1 and CDR2 are MNHEY and SVGEGT. Trimming cost V 2 bases and J 10 bases; bases outside gene matches: 7. The length of the CDR3 is 15 residues. CDR3 sequence: CASSYLGQGGSPLHF. The CDR3 DNA reads TGTGCCAGCAGTTACCTCGGACAGGGAGGCTCACCCCTCCACTTT.

The chain combines TRBV5-4 with TRBJ2-7, with D perhaps TRBD2 (6 bases). Germline CDR1 is SGHNT and CDR2 is YYREEE (reference sequence). V dropped 0 bases and J dropped 3 bases, with 10 bases sitting between them. CDR3 size: 14 residues. Here the CDR3 DNA reads TGTGCCAGCAGCTTGGGGGGACTCCTCTACGAGCAGTACTTC. It encodes CASSLGGLLYEQYF.

The V gene is TRBV9, the J gene TRBJ2-1; TRBD2 might be the D (6 bases). Germline V CDR1 and CDR2: SGDLS, YYNGEE. This CDR3 is built from 16 residues. V lost 1 base to trimming and J lost 1 base, with 12 bases between them. CDR3 sequence reads: CASSVSLAQSYNEQFF. The DNA of the CDR3 is TGTGCCAGCAGCGTAAGTCTAGCGCAGTCCTACAATGAGCAGTTCTTC.

The chain recombines TRBV19 with TRBJ2-2, with 12 bases aligning to TRBD2. Germline V gene sequence: CDR1 LNHDA, CDR2 SQIVND (reference sequence). This CDR3 has 17 residues. Losses at the gene ends were 4 bases for V and 5 bases for J; bases not matched to a gene: 8. The CDR3 region is CASSTLAGGPLTGELFF. The CDR3 DNA is TGTGCCAGTAGTACGCTAGCGGGGGGGCCGTTAACCGGGGAGCTGTTTTTT.

V is TRBV2 and J is TRBJ1-1; D not certain. The ends were cut back, 4 bases at V and 0 bases at J, with 9 bases in the middle. The CDR3 consists of 14 residues. Germline loops: CDR1 SNHLY, CDR2 FYNNEI. In DNA form, the CDR3 reads TGTGCCAGCAGTGTAGGGTCCCTGAACACTGAAGCTTTCTTT. This translates into CASSVGSLNTEAFF.

The chain links TRBV5-4 to TRBJ2-7; D may be TRBD1 (5 bases). V was cut by 5 bases and J by 7 bases, with 16 bases left in between. The CDR3 loop spans 13 amino acids. CDR1 is SGHNT and CDR2 is YYREEE in the germline V gene (reference sequence). The CDR3 spells CASSFAGIEEQYF. The CDR3, as DNA: TGTGCCAGCAGTTTCGCAGGGATTGAAGAGCAGTACTTC.

The genes are TRBV19 and TRBJ2-7; perhaps D is TRBD1 or TRBD2 (5 bases each). The CDR3 sequence is 15 residues long. Trimming left V 3 bases short and J 2 bases short, with 14 bases between. Germline V gives CDR1 LNHDA, CDR2 SQIVND (reference sequence). In DNA, the CDR3 is TGTGCCAGTAGTATTCAGGCAGGGAGCCCCTACGAGCAGTACTTC. This encodes CASSIQAGSPYEQYF.

The chain uses TRBV14 and TRBJ1-1; D gene unclear. Germline V gene data show CDR1 as SGHDN and CDR2 as FVKESK. Between the trimmed V and J ends, which lost 1 base and 1 base, there was a span of 19 bases. The CDR3 is 18 amino acids. CDR3 sequence: CASSQAWAPGITNTEAFF. In DNA, the CDR3 is TGTGCCAGCAGCCAAGCCTGGGCCCCCGGCATCACGAACACTGAAGCTTTCTTT.

V and J are TRBV5-1 and TRBJ1-5; D not resolved. Trimming took off 0 bases at V and 1 base at J, with 8 bases between the two ends. This CDR3 spans 15 amino acids. The V gene's germline CDR1 is SGHRS and CDR2 YFSETQ. For the CDR3, the DNA is TGCGCCAGCAGCTTGGTCGGAGGGAGCAATCAGCCCCAGCATTTT. Protein product: CASSLVGGSNQPQHF. The variable domain in full, with the rest retrieved from reference TRBV5-1 and TRBJ1-5, is KAGVTQTPRYLIKTRGQQVTLSCSPISGHRSVSWYQQTPGQGLQFLFEYFSETQRNKGNFPGRFSGRQFSNSRSEMNVSTLELGDSALYLCASSLVGGSNQPQHFGDGTRLSIL.

This CDR3 is CASSLRVAKNIQYF. In nucleotides, the CDR3 is TGTGCCAGCAGCCTAAGGGTAGCCAAAAACATTCAGTACTTC. This chain uses TRBV3-1 with TRBJ2-4; no definite D call. The CDR3 covers 14 residues. Germline CDR1 and CDR2: LGHDT and YNNKEL (reference sequence). V shed 4 bases and J shed 0 bases, with 7 bases lying between them.

J is TRBJ1-1 and V is TRBV6-2 or TRBV6-3; 11 nucleotides agree with TRBD1. V gave up 6 bases and J gave up 2 bases; unmatched junction bases: 11. The germline gives CDR1 MNHEY, CDR2 SVGEGT. The CDR3 has 17 amino acids. The CDR3 region has the DNA TGTGCCAGCAGACCGGACAGGGGGCGGACGGAAAACACTGAAGCTTTCTTT. This gives the protein CASRPDRGRTENTEAFF.

This clonotype came up once. The V call is TRBV6-2 or TRBV6-3, the J call TRBJ2-2; D gene ambiguous. The CDR3 spans 13 residues. Germline CDR1 and CDR2: MNHEY and SVGEGT. V was pared by 3 bases and J by 3 bases, with 5 bases between. The CDR3 bases are TGTGCCAGCAGTTATTTTGACACCGGGGAGCTGTTTTTT. Translating it yields CASSYFDTGELFF.

This chain links TRBV6-1 with TRBJ1-6; D not resolved. Germline-derived CDR1 and CDR2 are MNHNS and SASEGT. The CDR3 totals 13 residues. Trimming stripped 0 bases from V and 8 bases from J, with 5 bases between. Here the CDR3 reads CASSEAPDSPLHF. The CDR3 nucleotides read TGTGCCAGCAGTGAAGCGCCGGATTCACCCCTCCACTTT.